This T cell receptor beta chain was retrieved from a study of shared clonotypes between healthy human individuals. With 2 bases clipped from V and 4 bases from J, the junction kept 9 bases outside the gene matches. In germline, CDR1 is SGHTA, CDR2 FQGTGA. There are 19 residues in the CDR3. Points from the study as a whole: Around 5% of naive CD4 clonotypes were common to a handful of donors.

Note on this clone: The antigen is unknown.

Study donors comprised healthy, HIV-negative adults devoid of recent acute infection or vaccination. Memory CD4+ cells were the fraction left after CD45RA+ naive selection. In the authors' workflow: ImmunoSEQ junction-only sequences lacked quality scores, so their filtering differed. Sequenced by immunoSEQ multiplex PCR; TCRdb stores in-frame clones only, minus some. V and J calls and clone size are those listed in that table; D and trimming were worked out from the DNA. The repertoire consists of roughly 2.2 million clones, with around 90% occurring once and the leading ten covering approximately 0.4%.

The sequenced material came from naive CD4+ T cells from PBMCs. This sample's subset: CD45RA+ positively selected. The receptor was derived from a young man in good health. Some clones in this sample may be carry-over from other donors' samples. This sequence joins TRBV7-3 and TRBJ2-2; 14 nucleotides align to TRBD2. The CDR3 sequence is CASSLFGTSGSRGTGELFF. CDR3 nucleotide sequence: TGTGCCAGCAGCTTATTTGGGACTAGCGGGAGCAGGGGCACCGGGGAGCTGTTTTTT.